This T cell receptor beta chain originates from a study of T cell repertoires in cytomegalovirus infection. Points from the study as a whole: Using cumulative public TCR beta family frequency, the authors identified those who carried CMV together with the relevant HLA.

MiXCR, applied by TCRdb to the reads, yields one record per CDR3 protein. The table records fewer than 700,000 distinct CDR3 sequences, roughly 26% of them present only once. As regards this clonotype: Antigen specificity is unknown.

V gave up 5 bases and J gave up 1 base; unmatched junction bases: 4. The CDR3 sequence is 14 residues long. The germline V gene has CDR1 MNHEY and CDR2 SVGAGI. The receptor was isolated from a human donor in good health (CMV status not recorded). Some clones in this sample may be carry-over from other donors' samples. Source material: CD8+ T cells from PBMCs. This chain links TRBV6-5 with TRBJ1-1; 7 bases fit TRBD1. This CDR3 is CASSRGTENTEAFF. The DNA for the CDR3 is TGTGCCAGCAGTAGAGGGACAGAGAACACTGAAGCTTTCTTT.